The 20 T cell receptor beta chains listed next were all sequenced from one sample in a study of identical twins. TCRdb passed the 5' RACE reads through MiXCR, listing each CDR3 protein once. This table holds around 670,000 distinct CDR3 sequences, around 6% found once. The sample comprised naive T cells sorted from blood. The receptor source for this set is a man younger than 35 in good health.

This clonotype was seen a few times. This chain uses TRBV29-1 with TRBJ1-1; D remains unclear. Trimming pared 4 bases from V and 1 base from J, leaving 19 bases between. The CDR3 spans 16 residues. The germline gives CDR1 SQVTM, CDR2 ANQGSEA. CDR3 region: CSVVLSSAATNTEAFF. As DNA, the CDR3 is TGCAGCGTTGTTCTATCAAGTGCGGCTACGAACACTGAAGCTTTCTTT.

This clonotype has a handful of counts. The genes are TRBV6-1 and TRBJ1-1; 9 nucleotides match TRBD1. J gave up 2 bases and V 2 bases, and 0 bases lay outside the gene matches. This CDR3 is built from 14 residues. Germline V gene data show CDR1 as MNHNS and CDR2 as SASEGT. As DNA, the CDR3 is TGTGCCAGCAGTGAAACAGGGGGCAACACTGAAGCTTTCTTT. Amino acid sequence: CASSETGGNTEAFF.

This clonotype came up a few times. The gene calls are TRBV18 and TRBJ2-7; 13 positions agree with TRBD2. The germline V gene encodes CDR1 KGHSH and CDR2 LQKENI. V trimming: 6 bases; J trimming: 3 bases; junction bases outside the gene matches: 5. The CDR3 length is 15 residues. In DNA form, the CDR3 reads TGTGCCAGCTCCCCGGGACTAGCGGGACTCTACGAGCAGTACGTC. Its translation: CASSPGLAGLYEQYV.

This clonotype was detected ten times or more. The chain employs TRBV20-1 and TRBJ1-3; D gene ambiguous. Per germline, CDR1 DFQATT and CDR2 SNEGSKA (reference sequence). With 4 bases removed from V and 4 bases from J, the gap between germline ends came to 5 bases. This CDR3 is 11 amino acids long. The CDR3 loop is CSANRGNTIYF. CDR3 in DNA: TGCAGTGCTAATAGGGGAAACACCATATATTTT.

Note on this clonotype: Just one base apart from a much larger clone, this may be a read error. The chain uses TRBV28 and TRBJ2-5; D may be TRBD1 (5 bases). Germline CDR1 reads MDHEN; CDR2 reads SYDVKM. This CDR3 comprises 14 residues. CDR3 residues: CAGSWAGPQETQYF. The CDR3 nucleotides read TGTGCCGGCAGTTGGGCAGGGCCGCAAGAGACCCAGTACTTC.

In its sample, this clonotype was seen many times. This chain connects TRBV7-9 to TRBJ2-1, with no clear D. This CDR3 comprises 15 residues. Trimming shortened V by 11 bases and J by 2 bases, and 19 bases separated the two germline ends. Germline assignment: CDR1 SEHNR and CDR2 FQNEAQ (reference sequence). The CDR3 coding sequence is TGTGCCGGGGAAGGCTACCGGGTCACCTACAATGAGCAGTTCTTC. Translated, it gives CAGEGYRVTYNEQFF.

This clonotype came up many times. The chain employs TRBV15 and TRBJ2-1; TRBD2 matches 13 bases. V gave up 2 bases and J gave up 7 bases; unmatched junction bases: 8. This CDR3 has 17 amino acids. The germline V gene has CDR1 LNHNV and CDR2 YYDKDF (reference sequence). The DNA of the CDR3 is TGTGCCACCAGCAGAAGACTAGCGGGAGGTCTAAGGAATGAGCAGTTCTTC. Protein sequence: CATSRRLAGGLRNEQFF. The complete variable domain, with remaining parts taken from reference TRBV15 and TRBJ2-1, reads DAMVIQNPRYQVTQFGKPVTLSCSQTLNHNVMYWYQQKSSQAPKLLFHYYDKDFNNEADTPDNFQSRRPNTSFCFLDIRSPGLGDTAMYLCATSRRLAGGLRNEQFFGPGTRLTVL.

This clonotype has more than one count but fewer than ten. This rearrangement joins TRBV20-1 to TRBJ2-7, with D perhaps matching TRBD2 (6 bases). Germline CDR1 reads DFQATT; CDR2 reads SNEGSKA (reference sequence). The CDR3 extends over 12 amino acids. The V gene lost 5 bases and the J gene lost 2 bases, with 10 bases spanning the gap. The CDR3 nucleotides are TGCAGTGCTGGAGGGTCAACCTACGAGCAGTACTTC. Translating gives CSAGGSTYEQYF.

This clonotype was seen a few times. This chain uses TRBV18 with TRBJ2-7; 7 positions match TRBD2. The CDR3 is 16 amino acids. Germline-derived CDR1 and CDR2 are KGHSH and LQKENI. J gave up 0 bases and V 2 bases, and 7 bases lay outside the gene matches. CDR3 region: CASSPWASGHSYEQYF. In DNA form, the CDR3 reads TGTGCCAGCTCACCATGGGCTAGCGGACACTCCTACGAGCAGTACTTC.

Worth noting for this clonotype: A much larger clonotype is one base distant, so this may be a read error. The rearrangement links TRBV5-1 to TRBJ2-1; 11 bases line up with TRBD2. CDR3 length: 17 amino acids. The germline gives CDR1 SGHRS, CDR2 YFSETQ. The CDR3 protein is CASSPRLAGKIGYEQSF. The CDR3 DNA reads TGCGCCAGCAGCCCACGACTAGCGGGAAAAATAGGCTATGAGCAGTCCTTC.

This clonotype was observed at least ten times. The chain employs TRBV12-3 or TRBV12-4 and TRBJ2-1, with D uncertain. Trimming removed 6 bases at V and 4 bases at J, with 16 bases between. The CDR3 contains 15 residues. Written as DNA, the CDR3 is TGTGCCAGCAGCCCGGTCGGAACTACTTACAATGAGCAGTTCTTC. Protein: CASSPVGTTYNEQFF.

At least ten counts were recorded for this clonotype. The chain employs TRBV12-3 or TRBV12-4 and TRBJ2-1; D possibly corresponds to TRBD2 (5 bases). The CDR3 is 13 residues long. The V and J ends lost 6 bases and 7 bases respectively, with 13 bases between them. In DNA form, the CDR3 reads TGTGCCAGCAGACTAGGCTTCGAGAATGAGCAGTTCTTC. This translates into CASRLGFENEQFF.

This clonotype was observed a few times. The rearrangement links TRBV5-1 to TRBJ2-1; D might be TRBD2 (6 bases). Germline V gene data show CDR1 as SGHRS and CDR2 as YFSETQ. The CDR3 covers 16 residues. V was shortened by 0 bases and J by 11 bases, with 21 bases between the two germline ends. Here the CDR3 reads CASSLVMGVSGLQQFF. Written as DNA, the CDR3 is TGCGCCAGCAGCTTGGTGATGGGAGTCAGCGGGTTACAGCAGTTCTTC.

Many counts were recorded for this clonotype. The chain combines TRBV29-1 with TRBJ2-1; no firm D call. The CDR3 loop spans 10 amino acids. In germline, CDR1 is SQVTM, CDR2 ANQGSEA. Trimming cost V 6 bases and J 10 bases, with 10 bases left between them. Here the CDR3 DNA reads TGCAGCGTCCGGGCGGACGAGCAGTTCTTC. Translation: CSVRADEQFF.

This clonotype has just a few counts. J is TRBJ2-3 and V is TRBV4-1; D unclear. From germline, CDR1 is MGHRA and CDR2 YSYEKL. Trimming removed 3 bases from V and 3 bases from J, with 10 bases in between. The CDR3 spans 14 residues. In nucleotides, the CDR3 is TGCGCCAGCAGCCACCAACCCGGGACAGATACGCAGTATTTT. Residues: CASSHQPGTDTQYF.

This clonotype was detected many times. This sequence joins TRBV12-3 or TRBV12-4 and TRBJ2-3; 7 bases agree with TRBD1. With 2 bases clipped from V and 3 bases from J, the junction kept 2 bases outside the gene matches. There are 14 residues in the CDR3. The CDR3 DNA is TGTGCCAGCAGTTTATTACAGGGGACAGATACGCAGTATTTT. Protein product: CASSLLQGTDTQYF.

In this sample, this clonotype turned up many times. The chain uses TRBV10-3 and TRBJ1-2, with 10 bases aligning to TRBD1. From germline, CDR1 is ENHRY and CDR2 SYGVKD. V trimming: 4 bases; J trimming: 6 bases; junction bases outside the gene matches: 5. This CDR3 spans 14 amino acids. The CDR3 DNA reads TGTGCCATCAGTGCCCGGACAGGGGGGCATGGCTACACCTTC. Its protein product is CAISARTGGHGYTF.

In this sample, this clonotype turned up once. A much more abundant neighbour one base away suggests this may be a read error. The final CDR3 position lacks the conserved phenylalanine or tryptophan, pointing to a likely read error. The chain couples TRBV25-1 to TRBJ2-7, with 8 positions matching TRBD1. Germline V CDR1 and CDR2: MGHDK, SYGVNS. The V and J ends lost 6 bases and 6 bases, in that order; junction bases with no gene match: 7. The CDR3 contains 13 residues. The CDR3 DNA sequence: TGTGCCAGCAGGGCGACAGGGGAGAGCGAGCAGTACTAC. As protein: CASRATGESEQYY.

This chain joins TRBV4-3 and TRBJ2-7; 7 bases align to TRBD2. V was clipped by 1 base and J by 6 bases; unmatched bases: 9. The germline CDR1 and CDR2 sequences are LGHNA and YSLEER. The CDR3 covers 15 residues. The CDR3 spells CASSQGTTRGSEQYF. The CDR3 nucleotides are TGCGCCAGCAGCCAAGGGACCACGCGGGGGTCCGAGCAGTACTTC.

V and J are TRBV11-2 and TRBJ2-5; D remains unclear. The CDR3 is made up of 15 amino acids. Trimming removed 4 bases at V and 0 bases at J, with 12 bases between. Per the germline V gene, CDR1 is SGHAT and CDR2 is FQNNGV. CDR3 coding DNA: TGTGCCAGCAGCTATTCCGGACGGGACCAAGAGACCCAGTACTTC. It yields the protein CASSYSGRDQETQYF.